This T cell receptor (beta chain) was recorded in a study of early T cells in non-severe SARS-CoV-2 infection. Germline V gene data show CDR1 as DFQATT and CDR2 as SNEGSKA (reference sequence). The CDR3 contains 12 residues. V lost 4 bases and J lost 2, with 8 bases in between. One entry per CDR3 protein, called by TCRdb with MiXCR from the 5' RACE reads. The table lists some 50,000 distinct CDR3 sequences, under 9% of them singletons. The sequences come from whole blood, collected at baseline. This chain joins TRBV20-1 and TRBJ2-5; no reliable D call. The sequence was collected from an adult who was a healthcare worker with PCR-confirmed SARS-CoV-2 infection or an uninfected control (not recorded which). The CDR3 reads CSATTYQETQYF. The CDR3 region has the DNA TGCAGTGCTACAACTTATCAAGAGACCCAGTACTTC.